The 14 T cell receptor beta chains listed next were all sequenced from one sample in a study of CD8 T cells in ankylosing spondylitis. From the 5' RACE reads, TCRdb called clonotypes with MiXCR, one entry per CDR3 protein. The sample shows 300,000 to 350,000 distinct CDR3 sequences, less than 25% of them seen only once. The source material was blood, either unsorted or a sorted T cell fraction (not recorded which). The receptors come from a female donor with ankylosing spondylitis or in good health (not recorded which).

This clonotype was counted a few times. Here the CDR3 reads CASSLGLAGLQTQYF. CDR3 bases: TGTGCCAGCAGCTTAGGTCTAGCGGGCCTCCAGACCCAGTACTTC. This chain links TRBV7-9 with TRBJ2-5; 8 nucleotides match TRBD2. This CDR3 has 15 amino acids. CDR1 and CDR2 (germline): SEHNR, FQNEAQ (reference sequence). V shed 1 base and J 6 bases; nucleotides not matched to a gene: 7.

The chain employs TRBV5-4 and TRBJ2-1; perhaps TRBD2 as D (5 bases). The CDR3 has 15 residues. The germline V gene has CDR1 SGHNT and CDR2 YYREEE (reference sequence). The V end lost 4 bases, the J end lost 7 bases, and 18 bases lay between the germline ends. CDR3 DNA: TGTGCCAGCAGCCCGCTAGACGTATCGGGGAATGAGCAGTTCTTC. This gives the protein CASSPLDVSGNEQFF.

In this sample, this clonotype turned up a few times. The V call is TRBV5-6, the J call TRBJ2-1; D is ambiguous. This CDR3 spans 16 amino acids. The ends were cut back, 0 bases at V and 2 bases at J, with 12 bases in the middle. The germline V gene encodes CDR1 SGHDT and CDR2 YYEEEE. The CDR3 region is CASSLVSLGAYNEQFF. The CDR3 nucleotides are TGTGCCAGCAGCTTGGTGTCCCTCGGTGCCTACAATGAGCAGTTCTTC.

This clonotype was detected a few times. The chain carries TRBV12-5 and TRBJ2-5, with TRBD2 matching 8 bases. The CDR3 loop spans 16 amino acids. CDR1 is LGHNT and CDR2 is FRNRAP in the germline V gene. V was pared by 5 bases and J by 0 bases, with 8 bases of the junction left unmatched. CDR3 loop: CASGLYLSGNQETQYF. DNA of the CDR3: TGTGCTAGTGGTCTGTACCTTAGCGGGAACCAAGAGACCCAGTACTTC.

This clonotype was picked up a small number of times. This chain uses TRBV3-1 with TRBJ1-2; D call uncertain. The CDR3 runs to 16 residues. Germline V gene sequence: CDR1 LGHDT, CDR2 YNNKEL (reference sequence). Trimming removed 0 bases at V and 9 bases at J, with 20 bases between. The CDR3 loop reads CASSQDLARTGWSYTF. CDR3 bases: TGTGCCAGCAGCCAAGATCTGGCGCGGACGGGCTGGAGCTACACCTTC.

A few counts support this clonotype. V and J are TRBV7-2 and TRBJ2-1; 13 bases map to TRBD2. CDR1 and CDR2 from the germline V gene are SGHTA and FQGNSA. The length of the CDR3 is 16 residues. With 5 bases clipped from V and 6 bases from J, the junction kept 7 bases outside the gene matches. CDR3 DNA sequence: TGTGCCAGCAGCGCCCCGGGACTAGCGGGACTCAATGAGCAGTTCTTC. Its protein is CASSAPGLAGLNEQFF.

This clonotype was seen a handful of times. This chain links TRBV7-6 with TRBJ2-2; no definite D call. CDR3 length equals 14 residues. The V end was cut by 5 bases, the J end by 1 base, with 8 bases between. In germline, CDR1 is SGHVS, CDR2 FNYEAQ. This CDR3 is CASSPDLNTGELFF. CDR3 nucleotides: TGTGCCAGCAGCCCGGACCTGAACACCGGGGAGCTGTTTTTT.

This clonotype was picked up a small number of times. The chain carries TRBV30 and TRBJ2-5; D remains unclear. This CDR3 contains 14 residues. Germline loops: CDR1 GTSNPN, CDR2 SVGIG (reference sequence). V gave up 2 bases and J gave up 3 bases, with 13 bases separating them. CDR3 bases: TGTGCCTGGAGTCGATTTGGCGGTAAAGAGACCCAGTACTTC. This gives the protein CAWSRFGGKETQYF.

This sequence joins TRBV10-3 and TRBJ1-2; tentative D call: TRBD1 (6 bases). CDR3 size: 16 residues. The germline V gene encodes CDR1 ENHRY and CDR2 SYGVKD. V lost 0 bases and J 1 base, leaving 12 bases between the germline ends. CDR3 bases: TGTGCCATCAGTGAGTCAGGGGGGAGAGTTAACTATGGCTACACCTTC. This gives the protein CAISESGGRVNYGYTF.

The chain links TRBV7-6 to TRBJ2-1, with TRBD1 identical over 8 bases. Germline loops: CDR1 SGHVS, CDR2 FNYEAQ. The CDR3 loop spans 16 amino acids. The ends lost 6 bases at V and 9 bases at J; junction bases unmatched: 16. The CDR3 bases are TGTGCCAGCAGTATAACCCAGGGGGCCCAACCAGGTGAGCAGTTCTTC. Its protein is CASSITQGAQPGEQFF.

This clonotype was found a few times. This chain links TRBV7-7 with TRBJ2-7; no reliable D call. Trimming took 0 bases from V and 5 from J, leaving 8 bases between them. The germline V gene encodes CDR1 SSHAT and CDR2 FNYEAQ (reference sequence). The CDR3 is made up of 13 amino acids. CDR3 residues: CASSLASKNEQYF. In nucleotides, the CDR3 is TGTGCCAGCAGCTTAGCCTCAAAGAACGAGCAGTACTTC.

In this sample, this clonotype turned up a few times. This rearrangement joins TRBV2 to TRBJ2-3, with TRBD2 identical over 8 bases. There are 15 residues in the CDR3. The trim removed 5 bases at V and 1 base at J, leaving 5 bases unmatched. Germline CDR1 is SNHLY and CDR2 is FYNNEI. The CDR3 spells CASSFGRAGTDTQYF. The DNA of the CDR3 is TGTGCCAGCAGTTTCGGGAGGGCCGGCACAGATACGCAGTATTTT.

This clonotype turned up a few times. The CDR3 DNA is TGCAGTGCTAGTGGGGGGCCTAATTGGGAGCAGTTCTTC. It encodes CSASGGPNWEQFF. This chain links TRBV20-1 with TRBJ2-1; D might be TRBD1 or TRBD2, each matching 6 bases. V was shortened by 3 bases and J by 10 bases, with 16 bases between the two germline ends. The CDR3 has 13 residues. CDR1 DFQATT and CDR2 SNEGSKA come from the germline V gene (reference sequence).

The sample holds a few counts of this clonotype. The V call is TRBV6-2 or TRBV6-3, the J call TRBJ2-5; 7 nucleotides match TRBD2. This CDR3 is built from 17 residues. Germline V gene lookup returns CDR1 MNHEY and CDR2 SVGEGT. Losses at the gene ends were 2 bases for V and 5 bases for J; bases not matched to a gene: 14. CDR3 amino acids: CASSYPSGERVLETQYF. CDR3 sequence (DNA): TGTGCCAGCAGTTACCCCAGCGGGGAGCGAGTATTGGAGACCCAGTACTTC.